These 9 T cell receptor beta chains originate from one sample sequenced in a study of technical replicates of blood from a few donors. Sequencing used immunoSEQ multiplex PCR; TCRdb keeps in-frame clones, though not all of them. Here the sample spans about 88,000 clones, approximately 94% being singletons. Sample: T cells isolated from PBMCs. Receptors were obtained from a human donor in good health.

The gene calls are TRBV15 and TRBJ1-2, with D unclear. This CDR3 spans 15 amino acids. V lost 0 bases and J 4 bases, leaving 12 bases between the germline ends. CDR1 is LNHNV and CDR2 is YYDKDF in the germline V gene (reference sequence). CDR3 sequence reads: CATSRDPGEGYGYTF. The CDR3 DNA sequence: TGTGCCACCAGCAGAGATCCCGGGGAGGGCTATGGCTACACCTTC.

The DNA of the CDR3 is TGTGCCAGTAGTATGGTGGCCAGGGAATCTAGCACAGATACGCAGTATTTT. It encodes CASSMVARESSTDTQYF. The chain is built from TRBV19 and TRBJ2-3; D may be TRBD1 (5 bases). Germline-derived CDR1 and CDR2 are LNHDA and SQIVND (reference sequence). The CDR3 is made up of 17 amino acids. The germline V and J ends were trimmed by 3 bases and 0 bases, with 16 bases remaining between them. Filled out from reference TRBV19 and TRBJ2-3, the complete variable domain reads DGGITQSPKYLFRKEGQNVTLSCEQNLNHDAMYWYRQDPGQGLRLIYYSQIVNDFQKGDIAEGYSVSREKKESFPLTVTSAQKNPTAFYLCASSMVARESSTDTQYFGPGTRLTVL.

The J gene is TRBJ2-1, the V gene TRBV7-9; 8 nucleotides agree with TRBD2. V lost 2 bases to trimming and J lost 8 bases; unmatched junction nucleotides: 14. The CDR3 contains 17 residues. Germline CDR1 reads SEHNR; CDR2 reads FQNEAQ (reference sequence). CDR3 nucleotides: TGTGCCAGCAGCTTAAGGTTCGGACGAACTAGCGGCCATGAGCAGTTCTTC. Its translation is CASSLRFGRTSGHEQFF. The whole variable domain, filled in from reference TRBV7-9 and TRBJ2-1, reads DTGVSQNPRHKITKRGQNVTFRCDPISEHNRLYWYRQTLGQGPEFLTYFQNEAQLEKSRLLSDRFSAERPKGSFSTLEIQRTEQGDSAMYLCASSLRFGRTSGHEQFFGPGTRLTVL.

This clone occurred once. The chain recombines TRBV5-1 with TRBJ2-7; 11 positions match TRBD2. CDR1 and CDR2 from the germline V gene are SGHRS and YFSETQ. This CDR3 has 16 residues. V lost 4 bases and J lost 3; bases outside the gene matches: 9. The CDR3 sequence: CASSVIGTSGSYEQYF. CDR3 sequence (DNA): TGCGCCAGCAGCGTTATTGGGACTAGCGGAAGCTACGAGCAGTACTTC.

The rearrangement joins TRBV7-6 to TRBJ2-7, with D possibly being TRBD2 (6 bases). Between the trimmed V and J ends, which lost 2 bases and 5 bases, there was a span of 10 bases. Germline loops: CDR1 SGHVS, CDR2 FNYEAQ. The CDR3 loop spans 13 amino acids. For the CDR3, the DNA is TGTGCCAGCAGCTTATTCGGCGGGAACGAGCAGTACTTC. This translates into CASSLFGGNEQYF. The variable domain in full, with the rest retrieved from reference TRBV7-6 and TRBJ2-7, is GAGVSQSPRYKVTKRGQDVALRCDPISGHVSLYWYRQALGQGPEFLTYFNYEAQQDKSGLPNDRFSAERPEGSISTLTIQRTEQRDSAMYRCASSLFGGNEQYFGPGTRLTVT.

The chain carries TRBV28 and TRBJ1-2; 8 bases align to TRBD1. The trim removed 11 bases at V and 8 bases at J, leaving 19 bases unmatched. The CDR3 has 15 amino acids. CDR1 is MDHEN, CDR2 SYDVKM, per germline. The CDR3 coding sequence is TGTGCCTCATCTACTGGACAGGGCTTACTTGGGGGCTACACCTTC. As protein: CASSTGQGLLGGYTF.

This clone was picked up one time. The chain employs TRBV30 and TRBJ2-1; D not certain. This CDR3 region has 13 residues. V was trimmed by 0 bases and J by 5 bases, leaving 8 bases between them. Germline V lookup: CDR1 GTSNPN, CDR2 SVGIG (reference sequence). The CDR3 nucleotides read TGTGCCTGGAGTGTACAACAGAACAATGAGCAGTTCTTC. As protein: CAWSVQQNNEQFF.

In DNA form, the CDR3 reads TGCGCCAGCAGCTTGGGTCGGGGGAAAGAGACCCAGTACTTC. It translates to CASSLGRGKETQYF. The chain couples TRBV5-1 to TRBJ2-5, with a tentative D call TRBD2 (6 bases). V gave up 0 bases and J gave up 3 bases, with 9 bases separating them. Germline V lookup: CDR1 SGHRS, CDR2 YFSETQ. The CDR3 is made up of 14 amino acids.

The chain carries TRBV4-1 and TRBJ2-1, with 10 bases fitting TRBD2. This CDR3 is built from 19 residues. The trim removed 4 bases at V and 8 bases at J, leaving 20 bases unmatched. Looked up from germline, CDR1 is MGHRA and CDR2 is YSYEKL. The CDR3 region has the DNA TGCGCCAGCAGCCTCCTGGGGATAAGCGGGAGGGCCCTCGGGGATGAGCAGTTCTTC. This sequence encodes CASSLLGISGRALGDEQFF.